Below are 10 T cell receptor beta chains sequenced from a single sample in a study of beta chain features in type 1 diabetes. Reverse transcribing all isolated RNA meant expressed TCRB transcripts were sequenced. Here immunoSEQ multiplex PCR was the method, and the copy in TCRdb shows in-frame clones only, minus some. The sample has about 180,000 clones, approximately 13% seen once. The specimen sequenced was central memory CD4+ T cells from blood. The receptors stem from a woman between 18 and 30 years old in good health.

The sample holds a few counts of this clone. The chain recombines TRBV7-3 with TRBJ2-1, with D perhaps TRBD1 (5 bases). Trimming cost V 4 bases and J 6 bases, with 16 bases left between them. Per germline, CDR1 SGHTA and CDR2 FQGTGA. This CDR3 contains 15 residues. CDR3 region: CASSSRSSGANEQFF. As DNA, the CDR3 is TGTGCCAGCAGCTCTCGGTCATCTGGGGCCAATGAGCAGTTCTTC.

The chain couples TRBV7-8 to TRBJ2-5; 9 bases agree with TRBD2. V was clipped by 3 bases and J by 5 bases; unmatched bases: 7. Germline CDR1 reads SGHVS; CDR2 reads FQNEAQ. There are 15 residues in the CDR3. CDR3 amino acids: CASSFRREGHETQYF. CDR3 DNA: TGTGCCAGCAGCTTTCGGCGGGAGGGCCATGAGACCCAGTACTTC.

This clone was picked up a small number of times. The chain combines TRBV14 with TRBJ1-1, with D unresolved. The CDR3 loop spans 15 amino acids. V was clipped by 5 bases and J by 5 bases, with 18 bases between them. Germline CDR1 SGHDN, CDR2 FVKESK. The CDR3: CASSARGTFQTEAFF. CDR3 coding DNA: TGTGCCAGCAGCGCCAGAGGAACGTTCCAAACTGAAGCTTTCTTT.

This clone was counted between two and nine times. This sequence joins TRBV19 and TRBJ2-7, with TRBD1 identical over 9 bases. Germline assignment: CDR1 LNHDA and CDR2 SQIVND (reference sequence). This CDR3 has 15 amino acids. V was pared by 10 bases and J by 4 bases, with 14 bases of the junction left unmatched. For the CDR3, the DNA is TGTGCCACTCGTCCCGGGACAGGGCTGATATACGAGCAGTACTTC. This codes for CATRPGTGLIYEQYF.

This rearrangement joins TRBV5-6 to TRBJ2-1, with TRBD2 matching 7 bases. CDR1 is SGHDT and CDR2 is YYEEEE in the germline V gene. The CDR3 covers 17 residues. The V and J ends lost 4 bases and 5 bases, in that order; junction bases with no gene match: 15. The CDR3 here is CASSPSGGLPLNNEQFF. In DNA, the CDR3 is TGTGCCAGCAGCCCATCGGGGGGACTTCCATTAAACAATGAGCAGTTCTTC.

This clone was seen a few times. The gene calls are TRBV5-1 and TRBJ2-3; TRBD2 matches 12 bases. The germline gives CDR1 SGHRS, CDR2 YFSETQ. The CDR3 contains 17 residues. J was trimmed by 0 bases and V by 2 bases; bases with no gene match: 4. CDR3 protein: CASSLSGTSGSTDTQYF. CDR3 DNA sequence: TGCGCCAGCAGCTTATCCGGGACTAGCGGGAGCACAGATACGCAGTATTTT.

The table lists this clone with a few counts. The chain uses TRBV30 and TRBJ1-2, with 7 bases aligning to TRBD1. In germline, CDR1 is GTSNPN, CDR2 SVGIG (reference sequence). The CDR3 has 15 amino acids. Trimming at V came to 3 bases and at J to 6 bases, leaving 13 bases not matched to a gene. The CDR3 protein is CAWSGVGTERNGYTF. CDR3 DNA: TGTGCCTGGAGCGGAGTCGGGACAGAGAGAAATGGCTACACCTTC.

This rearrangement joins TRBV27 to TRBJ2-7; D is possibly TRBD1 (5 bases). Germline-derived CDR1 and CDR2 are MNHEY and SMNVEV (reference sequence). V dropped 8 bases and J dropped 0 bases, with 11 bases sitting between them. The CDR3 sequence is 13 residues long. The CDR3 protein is CASWRQSSYEQYF. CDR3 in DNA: TGTGCCAGCTGGAGACAGAGCTCCTACGAGCAGTACTTC.

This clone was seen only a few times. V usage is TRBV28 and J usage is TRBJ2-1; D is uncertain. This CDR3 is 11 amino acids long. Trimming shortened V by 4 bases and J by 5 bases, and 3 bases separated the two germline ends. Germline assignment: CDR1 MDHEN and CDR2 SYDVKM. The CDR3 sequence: CASSSDNEQFF. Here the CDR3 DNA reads TGTGCCAGCAGTTCGGACAATGAGCAGTTCTTC.

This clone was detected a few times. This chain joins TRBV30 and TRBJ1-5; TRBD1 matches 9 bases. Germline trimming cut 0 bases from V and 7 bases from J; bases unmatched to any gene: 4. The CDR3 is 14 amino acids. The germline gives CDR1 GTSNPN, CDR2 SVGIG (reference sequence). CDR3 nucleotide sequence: TGTGCCTGGAGTGTGGGACAGGGTTACCAGCCCCAGCATTTT. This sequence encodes CAWSVGQGYQPQHF. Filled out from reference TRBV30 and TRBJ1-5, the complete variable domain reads SQTIHQWPATLVQPVGSPLSLECTVEGTSNPNLYWYRQAAGRGLQLLFYSVGIGQISSEVPQNLSASRPQDRQFILSSKKLLLSDSGFYLCAWSVGQGYQPQHFGDGTRLSIL.